This T cell receptor beta chain was recovered during a study of cytotoxic CD8 clonotypes in ibrutinib-treated CLL (dated by TCRdb to about 2021). Turning to the overall study: The cohort included roughly 15 treatment-naive and 11 to 12 relapsed/refractory patients; about 18 were IGHV unmutated. Responses were partial in about 25 patients and complete in 2; after median about 63 months follow-up, about 14 stayed in remission and 12 progressed. The response samples were drawn at a median of roughly twelve months into treatment, with a range of roughly 6 to 36 months. An average of approximately 260,000 productive templates and approximately 90,000 productive rearrangements was obtained per sample. Longitudinal samples were obtainable from about 30% of the roughly 90 participants in the trial. Cryopreserved peripheral blood mononuclear cells were obtained before treatment, at response, and at either sustained remission or disease progression. The paper as a whole reports these results and caveats: Sustained-remission and progressing patients did not have matched sampling times, and lymph node repertoires were not examined. Public clonotypes were rare and either shrank or stayed stable during treatment, and the rise in clonality at ibrutinib response reflected expansion of private clonotypes. At ibrutinib response clonality went up, during sustained remission it held steady, and at progression it dropped back toward baseline. Baseline clonality was found to be higher than that of age-matched healthy donors and was strongly correlated with circulating CD8+ T-cell counts.

With regard to this clone: Its antigen is currently not known. One base away there is no much larger clone; base qualities are not given.

For TCR beta library preparation, about 2 micrograms of genomic DNA were extracted from the cryopreserved PBMCs. Longitudinal blood samples from CLL patients receiving ibrutinib monotherapy were subjected to high-throughput TCR beta sequencing. The patients were enrolled in a single-center, open-label phase 2 trial of ibrutinib monotherapy. Cut back by 1 base and 3 bases, the V and J ends lie 8 bases apart. In the germline V gene, CDR1 corresponds to LGHNA and CDR2 to YNFKEQ. From the cysteine through the phenylalanine, the CDR3 covers 14 amino acids. CDR3 DNA only is kept here, 42 bases in frame from base 1. The goal of deep resolution MiSeq sequencing was a depth between 1 in 1 million and 1 in 200,000 T cells, and coverage averaged 10x per clonotype. TCR beta libraries were generated with the immunoSEQ hsTCRB Kit. As for how the authors treated the data: Data were analyzed with ImmunoSEQ Data Assistant and ImmunoSEQ Analyzer, with V, D and J genes assigned per IMGT definitions. Clonality, which ranges from 0 to 1, was calculated by subtracting the normalized Shannon entropy of productive rearrangement frequencies from one. Public clonotype analysis was restricted to overrepresented clonotypes comprising at least 0.05% of each patient's repertoire. Repertoires from roughly 13 age-matched healthy donors in immuneACCESS were used as clonality controls. Held by TCRdb, this immuneACCESS table contains in-frame sequences only and omits some clones. Under half of the omission traces to an unresolved V gene where checked; the cause of the rest is unknown. That table gives V, J and clone size, and the DNA gave D and trimming. This sample comprises some 300,000 clones, more than 65% of them detected only once. Of the sample, over 5.5% falls within the top ten clones.

This TCR was recovered from a human donor with chronic lymphocytic leukemia. The sample in question was PBMCs, obtained before ibrutinib treatment. The V gene is TRBV4-2 and the J gene is TRBJ2-3; the D segment could be TRBD2, given 6 matching bases. The base sequence is TGTGCCAGCAGCCAAGGCCTAGCGACAGATACGCAGTATTTT. Its translation is CASSQGLATDTQYF.